The 23 T cell receptor beta chains listed next were all sequenced from one sample in a study of cytomegalovirus exposure and HLA in healthy donors (dated by TCRdb to about 2017). Libraries were constructed by the immunoSEQ multiplex PCR assay. The multiplex PCR relied on a mix of 60 forward primers for TCR Vbeta segments and 13 reverse primers for TCR Jbeta segments. Imported from immuneACCESS, the table was reduced by TCRdb to in-frame sequences with V and J called. These copies leave out some clones; in studies compared against another copy, an unresolved V gene accounts for under half, and the cause of the remainder is not known. The sample profile shows 35,000 to 55,000 clones; 60% to 70% of them were found once. The leading ten clones occupy more than 10% of the sample. Sequencing used PBMCs. The receptors come from a man aged 55-75 years in good health and CMV-seropositive.

The chain uses TRBV6-6 and TRBJ2-3; 7 bases fit TRBD2. V dropped 2 bases and J dropped 4; count of bases not matched to a gene: 9. The CDR3 extends over 16 amino acids. Germline V gene data show CDR1 as MNHNY and CDR2 as SVGAGI (reference sequence). This CDR3 is CASSYERAGLSDTQYF. The CDR3 DNA reads as TGTGCCAGCAGTTACGAGCGAGCGGGACTGTCAGATACGCAGTATTTT.

The DNA for the CDR3 is TGCAGCGTCGTCCAGGACAGGGGGCTTGGCTACACCTTC. This gives the protein CSVVQDRGLGYTF. This chain links TRBV29-1 with TRBJ1-2; 11 bases agree with TRBD1. The CDR3 consists of 13 residues. V gave up 6 bases and J gave up 7 bases; unmatched junction bases: 7. Germline CDR1 reads SQVTM; CDR2 reads ANQGSEA.

The chain recombines TRBV29-1 with TRBJ1-3; 11 bases are a match to TRBD1. CDR3 length: 14 residues. The germline CDR1 and CDR2 sequences are SQVTM and ANQGSEA. V dropped 7 bases and J dropped 7; count of bases not matched to a gene: 9. The CDR3: CSGSTGQGVNTIYF. CDR3 DNA: TGCAGCGGTAGTACGGGACAGGGGGTGAACACCATATATTTT.

This sequence joins TRBV7-9 and TRBJ1-1, with TRBD1 identical over 8 bases. V shed 2 bases, J shed 5 bases, and the junction held 7 bases outside the gene matches. CDR3 length: 15 residues. Germline V gene sequence: CDR1 SEHNR, CDR2 FQNEAQ (reference sequence). The CDR3 bases are TGTGCCAGCAGCTTACTCCCAGGGGGCAGAACTGAAGCTTTCTTT. It codes for CASSLLPGGRTEAFF.

This clone was observed a few times. This chain joins TRBV30 and TRBJ2-1; 10 positions match TRBD2. The CDR3 sequence is 15 residues long. Trimming at V came to 5 bases and at J to 9 bases, leaving 13 bases not matched to a gene. CDR1 and CDR2 from the germline V gene are GTSNPN and SVGIG (reference sequence). The CDR3 region is CAWVKSGRGRGEQFF. CDR3 coding DNA: TGTGCCTGGGTAAAAAGCGGGAGGGGGAGGGGTGAGCAGTTCTTC.

This clone was seen once. CDR3 in DNA: TGTGCCAGCAAGGAGAACTATAACTATGGCTACACCTTC. Amino acid sequence: CASKENYNYGYTF. The rearrangement uses TRBV11-3 and TRBJ1-2; D not resolved. Germline CDR1 reads SGHNT; CDR2 reads YENEEA. The length of the CDR3 is 13 residues. The V end was cut by 7 bases, the J end by 1 base, with 10 bases between.

V gene TRBV6-5 combines with J gene TRBJ1-1; D might be TRBD1 (6 bases). CDR3 length equals 13 residues. The V end was cut by 7 bases, the J end by 0 bases, with 9 bases between. The germline CDR1 and CDR2 sequences are MNHEY and SVGAGI. DNA of the CDR3: TGTGCCAGCAAGGACAGCCTGAACACTGAAGCTTTCTTT. Its protein product is CASKDSLNTEAFF.

This clone was observed a few times. The rearrangement links TRBV10-3 to TRBJ2-3, with TRBD1 identical over 7 bases. Trimming at V came to 2 bases and at J to 3 bases, leaving 2 bases not matched to a gene. This CDR3 contains 14 residues. CDR1 and CDR2 (germline): ENHRY, SYGVKD. Written as DNA, the CDR3 is TGTGCCATCAGTGAGCCGGGACAGACAGATACGCAGTATTTT. It encodes CAISEPGQTDTQYF.

CDR3 amino acids: CASSRGSSYNEQFF. The CDR3, as DNA: TGTGCCAGCAGCCGCGGGAGCTCCTACAATGAGCAGTTCTTC. The V gene is TRBV6-5, the J gene TRBJ2-1, with 7 bases aligning to TRBD2. Germline CDR1 reads MNHEY; CDR2 reads SVGAGI. V was clipped by 6 bases and J by 0 bases; unmatched bases: 2. This CDR3 region has 14 residues.

The gene calls are TRBV7-7 and TRBJ2-1; 10 positions agree with TRBD2. The CDR3 covers 17 residues. The V segment lost 5 bases and the J segment 1 base; nucleotides outside the gene matches: 8. Germline CDR1 SSHAT, CDR2 FNYEAQ (reference sequence). The CDR3 sequence is CASSVGLAGDSYNEQFF. As DNA, the CDR3 is TGTGCCAGCAGCGTGGGGCTAGCGGGAGATTCCTACAATGAGCAGTTCTTC.

The rearrangement links TRBV7-2 to TRBJ2-7, with 8 bases that match TRBD2. CDR1 is SGHTA and CDR2 is FQGNSA in the germline V gene. The CDR3 totals 14 residues. Losses at the gene ends were 2 bases for V and 5 bases for J; bases not matched to a gene: 5. This CDR3 reads CASSLWSGSNEQYF. The CDR3 bases are TGTGCCAGCAGCTTATGGAGCGGGAGTAACGAGCAGTACTTC.

The chain recombines TRBV7-2 with TRBJ1-1; D is unclear. The germline V gene encodes CDR1 SGHTA and CDR2 FQGNSA. With 0 bases removed from V and 1 base from J, the gap between germline ends came to 12 bases. The CDR3 spans 16 residues. The CDR3 reads CASSLAASGGNTEAFF. CDR3 sequence (DNA): TGTGCCAGCAGCTTAGCGGCCTCCGGAGGGAACACTGAAGCTTTCTTT.

The chain couples TRBV14 to TRBJ2-3; D is unresolved. CDR3 size: 12 residues. V gave up 1 base and J gave up 6 bases, with 5 bases separating them. From germline, CDR1 is SGHDN and CDR2 FVKESK. CDR3 nucleotides: TGTGCCAGCAGCCAAGTTCCGGATACGCAGTATTTT. It encodes CASSQVPDTQYF.

This clone showed up just a few times. The chain recombines TRBV2 with TRBJ2-1; TRBD2 agrees at 13 bases. CDR1 SNHLY and CDR2 FYNNEI come from the germline V gene. The CDR3 loop spans 15 amino acids. Unmatched junction bases numbered 7, after V lost 4 bases and J lost 10 bases. This chain's CDR3 is CASSVRTSGRSEQFF. In DNA form, the CDR3 reads TGTGCCAGCAGTGTTAGGACTAGCGGGAGAAGCGAGCAGTTCTTC.

The chain is built from TRBV27 and TRBJ2-7; TRBD2 matches 8 bases. The junction had 4 bases not matched to a gene; V was cut back by 4 bases and J by 2 bases. The CDR3 covers 14 residues. From germline, CDR1 is MNHEY and CDR2 SMNVEV (reference sequence). This chain's CDR3 is CASSYSGGPYEQYF. The CDR3 DNA reads TGTGCCAGCAGTTACAGCGGGGGCCCCTACGAGCAGTACTTC.

This clone was counted a single time. The chain carries TRBV4-1 and TRBJ1-1; perhaps TRBD1 as D (5 bases). Germline loops: CDR1 MGHRA, CDR2 YSYEKL. Trimming stripped 3 bases from V and 0 bases from J, with 11 bases between. The CDR3 length is 15 residues. CDR3 coding DNA: TGCGCCAGCAGCCACCCGACAGAGATGAACACTGAAGCTTTCTTT. This codes for CASSHPTEMNTEAFF.

The genes are TRBV29-1 and TRBJ2-5, with D perhaps matching TRBD2 (6 bases). Germline V CDR1 and CDR2: SQVTM, ANQGSEA. The CDR3 runs 11 residues. The germline V and J ends were trimmed by 5 bases and 11 bases, with 15 bases remaining between them. The CDR3 DNA sequence: TGCAGCGTTCAGGAGGGGTGGGAGCAGTACTTC. Encoded protein: CSVQEGWEQYF.

This chain connects TRBV7-2 to TRBJ2-7; D gene uncertain. CDR3 size: 14 residues. V dropped 1 base and J dropped 10 bases, with 17 bases sitting between them. Germline CDR1 is SGHTA and CDR2 is FQGNSA. CDR3 sequence: CASSLDFSRSAQYF. CDR3 nucleotide sequence: TGTGCCAGCAGCTTAGATTTTAGCCGTTCAGCTCAGTACTTC.

This clone was recorded a few times. The rearrangement links TRBV30 to TRBJ2-2, with D uncertain. Trimming took off 0 bases at V and 1 base at J, with 6 bases between the two ends. The CDR3 is made up of 14 amino acids. Germline V gene lookup returns CDR1 GTSNPN and CDR2 SVGIG (reference sequence). The CDR3: CAWSVSGNTGELFF. The CDR3 nucleotides are TGTGCCTGGAGTGTCTCGGGGAACACCGGGGAGCTGTTTTTT.

The chain combines TRBV19 with TRBJ2-2; 7 bases match TRBD1. The J segment lost 3 bases and the V segment lost 3 bases, leaving 13 bases of the junction unmatched. The germline V gene has CDR1 LNHDA and CDR2 SQIVND (reference sequence). The CDR3 loop spans 18 amino acids. CDR3 DNA: TGTGCCAGTAGTATCGGGCCTGACAGGGTGGCGTACACCGGGGAGCTGTTTTTT. Translated: CASSIGPDRVAYTGELFF.

This rearrangement joins TRBV9 to TRBJ2-1; 9 bases are a match to TRBD2. CDR1 is SGDLS and CDR2 is YYNGEE in the germline V gene. V dropped 0 bases and J dropped 5; count of bases not matched to a gene: 9. CDR3 size: 17 residues. CDR3 in DNA: TGTGCCAGCAGCGTAGCGGGCGGGAGGGCGGAAAACAATGAGCAGTTCTTC. Translation gives CASSVAGGRAENNEQFF.

CDR3 DNA: TGTGCCAGCAGCCCCGGACAGTCTAGCACAGATACGCAGTATTTT. This translates into CASSPGQSSTDTQYF. The J gene is TRBJ2-3, the V gene TRBV7-3, with D perhaps TRBD1 (6 bases). Trimming removed 5 bases from V and 0 bases from J, with 12 bases in between. In germline, CDR1 is SGHTA, CDR2 FQGTGA. This CDR3 contains 15 residues.

The chain recombines TRBV5-1 with TRBJ1-4; D ambiguous. Trimming took 0 bases from V and 3 from J, leaving 9 bases between them. Germline assignment: CDR1 SGHRS and CDR2 YFSETQ. CDR3 length: 15 residues. The CDR3 protein is CASSLEIGANEKLFF. Here the CDR3 DNA reads TGCGCCAGCAGCTTGGAAATAGGAGCTAATGAAAAACTGTTTTTT.